This TCR beta chain was obtained from a study of cytomegalovirus exposure and HLA in healthy donors. General study results and limits: Analysis was performed later, and it showed HLA-associated TCR beta chains to be more clonally expanded than equally common others. In an earlier analysis, most TCR beta V segments were productive about 90% or about 30% of the time.

The PCR had 60 Vbeta and 13 Jbeta primers. Assay: immunoSEQ multiplex PCR; the TCRdb copy retains only in-frame clones and omits some. The sample includes more than 90,000 clones, over 55% seen only once; the top ten take 5.9%. Donors were nominally healthy when sampled, though unrecorded immune exposures were likely. To note about this clone: The antigen is undetermined.

Germline V gene lookup returns CDR1 LNHDA and CDR2 SQIVND (reference sequence). Trimming shortened V by 3 bases and J by 0 bases, and 15 bases separated the two germline ends. The CDR3 runs 17 residues. The receptor was derived from a boy between 10 and 17 years old in good health and CMV-seropositive. The chain couples TRBV19 to TRBJ1-5; D remains ambiguous. Sequenced sample: PBMCs. DNA of the CDR3: TGTGCCAGTAGTATCCGCCCTAACGCCTATAGCAATCAGCCCCAGCATTTT. Translated, it gives CASSIRPNAYSNQPQHF.